Listed below are T cell receptor beta chains from one sample, sequenced in a study of T cell changes during pregnancy in multiple sclerosis. Sequencing used immunoSEQ multiplex PCR; TCRdb keeps in-frame clones, though not all of them. The table has around 29,000 clones, around 94% seen once. This sample comprised CD8+ T cells from peripheral blood mononuclear cells, obtained before pregnancy. Receptor source: a female donor with multiple sclerosis, enrolled in a pregnancy study. Each CDR3 is given with its conserved first and last residue. Each record gives: D gene, J gene, clone size, V gene, CDR3 protein, CDR3 DNA. The D gene is left open where the match is weak. Clone size is stated in some rows and not others, as once, few, many or a class when expanded.

>-|TRBJ1-1|-|TRBV6-9
CASSYLPKAFF
TGTGCCAGCAGTTACTTGCCTAAAGCTTTCTTT
>TRBD2|TRBJ2-2|-|TRBV28
CASRGMGDEASGNGELFF
TGTGCCAGCAGAGGTATGGGGGATGAGGCTAGCGGGAACGGGGAGCTGTTTTTT
>-|TRBJ2-7|once|TRBV2
CASILRDGAYEQYF
TGTGCCAGCATTCTTCGAGACGGAGCCTACGAGCAGTACTTC
>-|TRBJ1-2|-|TRBV7-9
CASSTDSNYGYTF
TGTGCCAGCAGTACCGACAGCAACTATGGCTACACCTTC
>-|TRBJ1-2|-|TRBV28
CASSSSRGEESLHGYTF
TGTGCCAGCAGTTCTTCCCGCGGCGAGGAGAGCTTACATGGCTACACCTTC
>TRBD1|TRBJ2-2|-|TRBV4-1
CASSQPGQGSRELFF
TGCGCCAGCAGCCAACCCGGACAGGGCTCCAGGGAGCTGTTTTTT
>-|TRBJ1-6|once|TRBV5-8
CASSLGTPYNSPLHF
TGTGCCAGCAGCTTGGGGACACCTTATAATTCACCCCTCCACTTT
>TRBD1|TRBJ1-3|once|TRBV19
CASSEQGYGNTIYF
TGTGCCAGTAGTGAACAGGGGTACGGAAACACCATATATTTT
>TRBD2|TRBJ2-1|-|TRBV4-2
CASSRTSGQYNEQFF
TGTGCCAGCAGCCGGACTAGCGGGCAATACAATGAGCAGTTCTTC
>-|TRBJ2-5|-|TRBV7-8
CASSLVVSQETQYF
TGTGCCAGCAGCTTAGTTGTCAGCCAAGAGACCCAGTACTTC
>TRBD1|TRBJ2-2|once|TRBV5-6
CASSLNRDRDVRPGELFF
TGTGCCAGCAGCTTGAACCGGGACAGGGACGTTAGGCCCGGGGAGCTGTTTTTT
>TRBD1|TRBJ1-1|few|TRBV9
CASSPPGQGKAEAFF
TGTGCCAGCAGCCCGCCCGGACAGGGGAAGGCTGAAGCTTTCTTT
>TRBD1|TRBJ2-5|-|TRBV4-3
CASSLGQGQETQYF
TGCGCCAGCTCCCTCGGACAGGGCCAAGAGACCCAGTACTTC
>TRBD1|TRBJ2-7|-|TRBV7-7
CASSLGTGVASEQYF
TGTGCCAGCAGCTTAGGGACAGGGGTCGCGTCCGAGCAGTACTTC
>-|TRBJ1-5|-|TRBV28
CASSLTGSNQPQHF
TGTGCCAGCAGCCTAACAGGTAGCAATCAGCCCCAGCATTTT
>TRBD1|TRBJ1-4|-|TRBV6-1
CASTILTGAGEKLFF
TGTGCCAGCACTATACTGACAGGGGCTGGTGAAAAACTGTTTTTT
>TRBD2|TRBJ2-1|once|TRBV7-9
CASSLSGTRNNEQFF
TGTGCCAGCAGCTTAAGCGGGACTCGGAACAATGAGCAGTTCTTC
>-|TRBJ2-5|-|TRBV6-5
CASGVGQLQETQYF
TGTGCCAGCGGAGTGGGGCAGCTCCAAGAGACCCAGTACTTC
>-|TRBJ2-4|-|TRBV19
CASKGREAGAKNIQYF
TGTGCCAGTAAAGGGAGAGAAGCGGGTGCCAAAAACATTCAGTACTTC
>TRBD1|TRBJ1-2|-|TRBV27
CASGVDRGWDGYTF
TGTGCCAGCGGGGTAGACAGGGGCTGGGATGGCTACACCTTC
>-|TRBJ2-5|-|TRBV4-2
CASSQGTAQETQYF
TGTGCCAGCAGCCAAGGGACAGCACAAGAGACCCAGTACTTC
>-|TRBJ2-7|-|TRBV7-8
CASSPTWIRQDTYEQYF
TGTGCCAGCAGCCCGACATGGATACGGCAGGATACCTACGAGCAGTACTTC
>-|TRBJ2-5|-|TRBV7-2
CASSLGWREETQYF
TGTGCCAGCAGCTTAGGATGGCGGGAAGAGACCCAGTACTTC
>-|TRBJ2-3|-|TRBV1
CTSSQRWGSGGTPGTQYF
TGCACCAGCAGCCAACGGTGGGGTAGCGGGGGGACCCCGGGTACGCAGTATTTT
>TRBD1|TRBJ1-2|-|TRBV6-5
CASSPGTGSGHTF
TGTGCCAGCAGTCCCGGGACAGGGAGTGGCCACACCTTC
>TRBD2|TRBJ2-1|-|TRBV7-6
CASSPHILAGDIYNEQFF
TGTGCCAGCAGCCCACATATACTAGCGGGAGACATTTACAATGAGCAGTTCTTC
>-|TRBJ1-6|-|TRBV9
CASSVEPSSYNSPLHF
TGTGCCAGCAGCGTAGAACCGAGCTCCTATAATTCACCCCTCCACTTT
>TRBD1|TRBJ2-3|-|TRBV27
CASSPGTASTDTQYF
TGTGCCAGCAGTCCCGGGACAGCAAGCACAGATACGCAGTATTTT
>-|TRBJ2-1|-|TRBV4-3
CASSQDWASAYNEQFF
TGCGCCAGCAGCCAAGATTGGGCTAGCGCTTATAATGAGCAGTTCTTC
>TRBD2|TRBJ2-2|-|TRBV30
CAWSVPRGEDTGELFF
TGTGCCTGGAGTGTACCGCGGGGGGAGGATACCGGGGAGCTGTTTTTT
>-|TRBJ2-2|-|TRBV28
CASSLRENTGELFF
TGTGCCAGCAGTTTAAGAGAAAACACCGGGGAGCTGTTTTTT
>-|TRBJ1-2|-|TRBV19
CASSMAVTNYGYTF
TGTGCCAGTAGTATGGCAGTCACTAACTATGGCTACACCTTC
>-|TRBJ2-7|-|TRBV7-9
CASTILRPPKHF
TGTGCCAGCACCATCCTGCGGCCTCCTAAGCACTTC
>-|TRBJ1-6|-|TRBV27
CASSFGYHSPLHF
TGTGCCAGCAGTTTCGGGTATCATTCACCCCTCCACTTT
>TRBD1|TRBJ2-7|-|TRBV9
CASSPRQGRTYEQYF
TGTGCCAGCAGCCCCCGACAGGGTAGGACTTACGAGCAGTACTTC
>-|TRBJ2-7|-|TRBV6-5
CASSYFTGINEQYF
TGTGCCAGCAGTTATTTCACAGGGATCAACGAGCAGTACTTC
>-|TRBJ1-2|-|TRBV2
CASSGGEVPYGYTF
TGTGCCAGCAGTGGGGGGGAGGTACCCTATGGCTACACCTTC